The entry below gives a single T cell receptor (beta chain) sequence along with its context. Its specificity is not known. The sample is drawn from a study of T cells in localized non-small cell lung cancer. Broader study findings: Heterogeneity is still possible, as just one tumor region was sequenced. Uninvolved adjacent lung showed higher T cell clonality than tumor.

The repertoire was sequenced with immunoSEQ multiplex PCR; TCRdb's copy has only in-frame clones and lacks some. This sample has nearly 15,000 clones, with approximately 85% found just once. With 1 base removed from V and 7 bases from J, the gap between germline ends came to 12 bases. CDR3 length equals 13 residues. The germline V gene has CDR1 SGHTS and CDR2 YDEGEE. This TCR came from a female donor older than 55 with stage I squamous cell lung carcinoma. The specimen was peripheral blood, collected before any cancer treatment. This rearrangement joins TRBV5-8 to TRBJ2-7, with D unresolved. CDR3 sequence reads: CASSLREFWEQYF. In DNA, the CDR3 is TGTGCCAGCAGCTTGCGAGAGTTCTGGGAGCAGTACTTC.